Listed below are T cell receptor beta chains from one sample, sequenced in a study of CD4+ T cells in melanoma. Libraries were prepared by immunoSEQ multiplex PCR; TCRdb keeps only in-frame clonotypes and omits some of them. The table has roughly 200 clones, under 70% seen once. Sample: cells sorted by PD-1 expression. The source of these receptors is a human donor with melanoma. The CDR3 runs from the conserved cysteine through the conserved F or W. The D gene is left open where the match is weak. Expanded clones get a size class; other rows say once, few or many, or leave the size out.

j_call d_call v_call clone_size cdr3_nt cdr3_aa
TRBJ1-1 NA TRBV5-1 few TGCGCCAGCAGCAATGGACAGACCCCAGTTGTTGAAGCTTTCTTT CASSNGQTPVVEAFF
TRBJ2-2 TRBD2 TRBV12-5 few TGTGCTAGTGGTTTGGCTAGCGGGGCGAACACCGGGGAGCTGTTTTTT CASGLASGANTGELFF
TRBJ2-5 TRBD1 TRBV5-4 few TGTGCCAGCAGCTCCAGGGGGCTGGAGACCCAGTACTTC CASSSRGLETQYF
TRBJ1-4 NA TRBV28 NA TGTGCCAGCAGTTTATTGGGGGGAAATGAAAAACTGTTTTTT CASSLLGGNEKLFF
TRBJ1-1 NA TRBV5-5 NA TGTGCCAGCAGTAGACAGGTAATGAACACTGAAGCTTTCTTT CASSRQVMNTEAFF
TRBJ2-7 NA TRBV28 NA TGTGCCAGTCTCAGCGGACAGACCTACGAGCAGTACTTC CASLSGQTYEQYF
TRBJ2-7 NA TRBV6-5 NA TGTGCCAGCAGTTACGGGCCGAGAGCATCCTACGAGCAGTACTTC CASSYGPRASYEQYF
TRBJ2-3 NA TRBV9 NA TGTGCCAGCAGCGCAGTGGGGGGGCTGAGCACAGATACGCAGTATTTT CASSAVGGLSTDTQYF
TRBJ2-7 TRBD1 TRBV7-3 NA TGTGCCAGCAGTCAGGGACAGGGAGCCTCCTACGAGCAGTACTTC CASSQGQGASYEQYF
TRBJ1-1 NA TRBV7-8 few TGTGCCAGCAGCCCGTCGGAAACGAACACTGAAGCTTTCTTT CASSPSETNTEAFF
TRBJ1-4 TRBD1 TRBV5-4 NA TGTGCCAGCAGCCAAGGGTCCCGGGACAGGGATGAAAAACTGTTTTTT CASSQGSRDRDEKLFF